This TCR beta chain was retrieved from a study of vaccination and CD4 T cells after COVID-19. General study findings and limits: The median number of SARS-CoV-2-reactive clonotypes increased from 21 to 38, a change that did not reach significance.

The Oncomine TCR Beta short-read assay was applied to DNA of cultured CD4+ T cells. Cultured CD4+ T cells yielded the extracted genomic DNA. TCRdb itself ran the PCR reads through MiXCR, one entry per CDR3 protein. The sample yields 10,000 or so distinct CDR3 sequences, about two thirds seen once. The treatment denotes: approximately 9-day PBMC culture with coronavirus spike peptide pools or control peptides (ViraFEST assay). In regard to this clonotype: Its antigen remains unknown.

V shed 6 bases and J shed 7 bases, with 15 bases lying between them. CDR3 length equals 14 residues. Looked up from germline, CDR1 is LNHDA and CDR2 is SQIVND (reference sequence). The receptor's source is a human donor who had recovered from COVID-19. The chain uses TRBV19 and TRBJ1-4, with no clear D. Sequencing input: CD4+ T cells from blood, cultured in vitro. CDR3 loop: CASREVVDIEKLFF. The CDR3, as DNA: TGTGCCAGTAGAGAGGTGGTCGATATTGAAAAACTGTTTTTT.